This T cell receptor (beta chain) was recovered during a study of blood T cell repertoires in COVID-19. The germline V and J ends were trimmed by 3 bases and 2 bases, with 13 bases remaining between them. There are 15 residues in the CDR3. The V gene's germline CDR1 is ENHRY and CDR2 SYGVKD. In the original workflow: Amplifying reference gene primers gave estimates of nucleated cell counts. Sequenced by immunoSEQ multiplex PCR; TCRdb stores in-frame clones only, minus some. The V and J calls and the clone size are those of that table, but D and trimming were determined from the DNA. Of around 340,000 clones detected, 75% to 90% appear once; the ten largest clones hold roughly 7.2%.

Sequenced sample: peripheral blood. This sequence joins TRBV10-3 and TRBJ1-2; possible D gene TRBD1, 5 bases. The source is a woman aged 60-70 years with COVID-19, enrolled during active disease. The CDR3 here is CAISDPTVNNYGYTF. The CDR3, as DNA: TGTGCCATCAGTGACCCGACAGTCAACAACTATGGCTACACCTTC.